This TCR beta chain originates from a study of T-cell memory formation after mild COVID-19. In the study overall: TCR clustering was largely donor specific.

Study-level points and caveats: Contracting CD4+ clones lay largely in CM and EM, with CD8+ ones residing in EMRA. Among clones contracting day 15 to 85, CD4/CD8 was balanced, whereas later expanders leaned CD4+.

CDR3 length equals 14 residues. V was trimmed by 2 bases and J by 10 bases, leaving 12 bases between them. Germline V gene sequence: CDR1 SGHTA, CDR2 FQGNSA. This clonotype was seen at least ten times. Antigen unknown. TCRdb fed the 5' RACE reads into MiXCR, producing one record per CDR3 protein. The sample comprises about 360,000 distinct CDR3 sequences, 10% to 15% of which are singletons, and around 21% rests with the top ten. The specimen was PBMCs or a T cell subset sorted from them (not recorded which). The source is a man between 18 and 35 years old who had mild COVID-19 (a few samples of this study predate the infection). Cell type and time point are not known. This chain links TRBV7-2 with TRBJ1-6; maybe TRBD1 (5 bases). CDR3 residues: CASSLFPRDSPLHF. CDR3 DNA: TGTGCCAGCAGCTTATTCCCCAGGGACTCACCCCTCCACTTT.